The entry below gives a single TCR beta chain sequence along with its context. These data belong to a study of blood T cells in healthy people across ages. CDR1 SEHNR and CDR2 FQNEAQ come from the germline V gene (reference sequence). This CDR3 spans 18 amino acids. The J segment lost 6 bases and the V segment lost 4 bases, leaving 16 bases of the junction unmatched. Primers used in a second PCR of about 7 to 12 cycles were a sample-barcoded 5' primer and a J-beta primer mix. Each of the cDNA molecules was tagged by a template-switch adaptor with 12 random nucleotides. TCRdb re-called the 5' RACE reads through MiXCR, storing one row per CDR3 protein. The data hold hundreds of thousands of distinct CDR3 sequences, with about 52% observed a single time.

The origin of this receptor is a woman in her sixties or seventies in good health. The sequenced sample was blood. The V call is TRBV7-9, the J call TRBJ2-7, with TRBD2 matching 12 bases. The CDR3 bases are TGTGCCAGCAGCTCCACGAAGACAAGACTAGCGGGAGTGGGCGAGCAGTACTTC. It codes for CASSSTKTRLAGVGEQYF.